One and the same sample provided the 30 T cell receptor beta chains below, sequenced in a study of Graves' ophthalmopathy and Graves' hyperthyroidism. Amplified material comprised TCR beta CDR3 regions derived from RNA transcripts. Scientists carried out first-round RT-PCR using HTBI primers and then a second-round multiplex PCR. Each CDR3 protein gets one entry after TCRdb re-called the multiplex PCR reads with MiXCR. The table has almost 750,000 distinct CDR3 sequences, roughly two fifths seen once; the top ten hold around 40%. Sequences were obtained from peripheral blood. These TCRs come from an adult man with Graves' ophthalmopathy.

This clonotype has just a few counts. V is TRBV9 and J is TRBJ2-7; 8 bases match TRBD2. Germline lookup yields CDR1 SGDLS and CDR2 YYNGEE. V was clipped by 5 bases and J by 0 bases; unmatched bases: 4. This CDR3 spans 14 amino acids. CDR3 region: CASSSGGVSYEQYF. The CDR3 DNA is TGTGCCAGCAGTTCCGGGGGGGTCTCCTACGAGCAGTACTTC.

The CDR3 is CSAPGGGDPGELFF. In DNA, the CDR3 is TGCAGTGCTCCCGGCGGGGGGGATCCCGGGGAGCTGTTTTTT. This chain joins TRBV20-1 and TRBJ2-2; 9 positions match TRBD2. The ends lost 5 bases at V and 6 bases at J; junction bases unmatched: 7. This CDR3 is built from 14 residues. Looked up from germline, CDR1 is DFQATT and CDR2 is SNEGSKA (reference sequence).

This clonotype was seen ten or more times. The chain recombines TRBV2 with TRBJ1-1; D is perhaps TRBD1 (6 bases). The V gene lost 2 bases and the J gene lost 6 bases, with 13 bases spanning the gap. There are 14 residues in the CDR3. Germline CDR1 is SNHLY and CDR2 is FYNNEI. Written as DNA, the CDR3 is TGTGCCAGCAGTGAATACAGGGCTAACCCTGAAGCTTTCTTT. Its protein product is CASSEYRANPEAFF. The complete variable domain, with remaining parts taken from reference TRBV2 and TRBJ1-1, reads EPEVTQTPSHQVTQMGQEVILRCVPISNHLYFYWYRQILGQKVEFLVSFYNNEISEKSEIFDDQFSVERPDGSNFTLKIRSTKLEDSAMYFCASSEYRANPEAFFGQGTRLTVV.

Comment on this clonotype: One end of the junction does not line up with germline, which may come from a read error. V is TRBV7-3 and J is TRBJ2-1, with D maybe TRBD2 (5 bases). There are 18 residues in the CDR3. Germline CDR1 reads SGHTA; CDR2 reads FQGTGA. The CDR3 region has the DNA TGCGCCAGCAGCCAAGATTTACATGAACAGACTACCTACAATGAGCAGTTCTTC. This translates into CASSQDLHEQTTYNEQFF. The whole variable domain, remainder taken from reference TRBV7-3 and TRBJ2-1, is GAGVSQTPSNKVTEKGKYVELRCDPISGHTALYWYRQSLGQGPEFLIYFQGTGAADDSGLPNDRFFAVRPEGSVSTLKIQRTERGDSAVYLCASSQDLHEQTTYNEQFFGPGTRLTVL.

This chain uses TRBV9 with TRBJ2-3, with D possibly TRBD2 on 6 matching bases. CDR1 and CDR2 (germline): SGDLS, YYNGEE. The CDR3 runs 16 residues. Trimming stripped 0 bases from V and 2 bases from J, with 13 bases between. The CDR3 protein is CASSVGSSGYTDTQYF. In nucleotides, the CDR3 is TGTGCCAGCAGCGTAGGCAGTAGCGGATACACAGATACGCAGTATTTT. The full variable domain, completed using reference TRBV9 and TRBJ2-3, is DSGVTQTPKHLITATGQRVTLRCSPRSGDLSVYWYQQSLDQGLQFLIQYYNGEERAKGNILERFSAQQFPDLHSELNLSSLELGDSALYFCASSVGSSGYTDTQYFGPGTRLTVL.

The chain joins TRBV12-3 or TRBV12-4 to TRBJ2-7; the match to TRBD2 covers 13 bases. There are 15 residues in the CDR3. Trimming took 6 bases from V and 3 from J; bases not matched to a gene: 5. In nucleotides, the CDR3 is TGTGCCAGCAGCCGCTGGACTAGCGGGAGCTACGAGCAGTACTTC. It codes for CASSRWTSGSYEQYF.

This clonotype was seen many times. CDR3 nucleotides: TGTGCCACCAGCGGGTCTGGACAGGGAGGGGATTATGGCTACACCTTC. It encodes CATSGSGQGGDYGYTF. This chain links TRBV15 with TRBJ1-2; 8 nucleotides agree with TRBD1. Looked up from germline, CDR1 is LNHNV and CDR2 is YYDKDF (reference sequence). The CDR3 loop spans 16 amino acids. With 5 bases clipped from V and 5 bases from J, the junction kept 13 bases outside the gene matches.

This clonotype showed up just once. The V and J genes are TRBV7-3 and TRBJ2-2, with a weak D call TRBD2 (7 bases). CDR3 length equals 16 residues. With 2 bases removed from V and 6 bases from J, the gap between germline ends came to 16 bases. Germline lookup yields CDR1 SGHTA and CDR2 FQGTGA. In DNA, the CDR3 is TGTGCCAGCAGCTTATCGGGGGGCAGGGCCTCCGGGGAGCTGTTTTTT. Its translation: CASSLSGGRASGELFF.

The rearrangement links TRBV15 to TRBJ2-5; no clear D. Trimming left V 3 bases short and J 5 bases short, with 13 bases between. The length of the CDR3 is 14 residues. The germline gives CDR1 LNHNV, CDR2 YYDKDF (reference sequence). CDR3 loop: CATSSFNPGETQYF. CDR3 sequence (DNA): TGTGCCACCAGCAGTTTCAATCCCGGCGAGACCCAGTACTTC. Using reference TRBV15 and TRBJ2-5 for the parts outside the CDR3, the full variable domain is DAMVIQNPRYQVTQFGKPVTLSCSQTLNHNVMYWYQQKSSQAPKLLFHYYDKDFNNEADTPDNFQSRRPNTSFCFLDIRSPGLGDTAMYLCATSSFNPGETQYFGPGTRLLVL.

The chain has TRBV7-2 and TRBJ2-7, with no clear D. This CDR3 region has 13 residues. CDR1 and CDR2 from the germline V gene are SGHTA and FQGNSA. V lost 1 base, J lost 2 bases, and 6 bases lay in between. CDR3 loop: CASSLVDPYEQYF. DNA of the CDR3: TGTGCCAGCAGCTTAGTTGACCCCTACGAGCAGTACTTC. The full variable domain, in which reference TRBV7-2 and TRBJ2-7 provide the parts outside the CDR3, is GAGVSQSPSNKVTEKGKDVELRCDPISGHTALYWYRQSLGQGLEFLIYFQGNSAPDKSGLPSDRFSAERTGGSVSTLTIQRTQQEDSAVYLCASSLVDPYEQYFGPGTRLTVT.

J is TRBJ1-1 and V is TRBV25-1, with 9 positions matching TRBD1. CDR3 size: 16 residues. V trimming: 5 bases; J trimming: 2 bases; junction bases outside the gene matches: 9. The germline V gene has CDR1 MGHDK and CDR2 SYGVNS. This chain's CDR3 is CASSLQSTGGNTEAFF. The CDR3 DNA reads TGTGCCAGCAGTCTCCAAAGCACAGGGGGCAACACTGAAGCTTTCTTT. Drawing the rest from reference TRBV25-1 and TRBJ1-1, the complete variable domain is EADIYQTPRYLVIGTGKKITLECSQTMGHDKMYWYQQDPGMELHLIHYSYGVNSTEKGDLSSESTVSRIRTEHFPLTLESARPSHTSQYLCASSLQSTGGNTEAFFGQGTRLTVV.

As concerns this clonotype: Relative to the germline gene, one junction end is altered; a read error may explain this. V and J are TRBV10-2 and TRBJ1-2; unclear D gene. This CDR3 region has 14 residues. The germline CDR1 and CDR2 sequences are WSHSY and SAAADI. The DNA of the CDR3 is TGTGCCAGCAGCCTGGACGTGGGAAATAGGGGCTACACCTTC. Protein: CASSLDVGNRGYTF.

Concerning this clonotype itself: Just one base apart from a much larger clone, this may be a read error. V gene TRBV12-3 or TRBV12-4 combines with J gene TRBJ1-2; tentatively, D is TRBD1 (6 bases). The CDR3 spans 13 residues. CDR3 in amino acids: CANSLRGAYGYTF. The CDR3, as DNA: TGTGCCAACAGTTTACGGGGGGCGTATGGCTACACCTTC.

The CDR3 region is CSASSGSTDTQYF. The CDR3 nucleotides are TGCAGTGCTAGTAGCGGGAGCACAGATACGCAGTATTTT. The J gene is TRBJ2-3, the V gene TRBV20-1, with TRBD2 matching 7 bases. The CDR3 has 13 amino acids. Trimming cost V 3 bases and J 0 bases; bases outside gene matches: 0. In germline, CDR1 is DFQATT, CDR2 SNEGSKA (reference sequence).

As to this clonotype: One base away lies a much larger clone, so this may be a sequencing read error. This chain joins TRBV2 and TRBJ2-7; D possibly corresponds to TRBD1 (6 bases). This CDR3 region has 13 residues. Germline V CDR1 and CDR2: SNHLY, FYNNEI. DNA of the CDR3: TGTGCCAGGTCAGGGGACACTTCCTACGAGCAGCACTTC. Translated: CARSGDTSYEQHF. The full variable domain, with the rest looked up from reference TRBV2 and TRBJ2-7, is EPEVTQTPSHQVTQMGQEVILRCVPISNHLYFYWYRQILGQKVEFLVSFYNNEISEKSEIFDDQFSVERPDGSNFTLKIRSTKLEDSAMYFCARSGDTSYEQHFGPGTRLTVT.

Regarding this clonotype: Given a much more abundant clone one base away, this may be a read error. The chain recombines TRBV10-3 with TRBJ2-7, with TRBD1 matching over 8 bases. Germline loops: CDR1 ENHRY, CDR2 SYGVKD. V lost 6 bases and J lost 8; bases outside the gene matches: 9. There are 13 residues in the CDR3. CDR3 sequence (DNA): TGTGCCATCAGCGGGACAGGTGGACTAAAGCAGTACTTC. This encodes CAISGTGGLKQYF.

The chain uses TRBV20-1 and TRBJ1-6; 11 bases agree with TRBD1. This CDR3 has 16 amino acids. Per germline, CDR1 DFQATT and CDR2 SNEGSKA (reference sequence). V trimming: 3 bases; J trimming: 10 bases; junction bases outside the gene matches: 11. DNA for the CDR3: TGCAGTGCTAGGGTCGGGACAGGGGGTTCTGACTCACCCCTCCACTTT. The encoded protein is CSARVGTGGSDSPLHF.

With regard to this clonotype: One end of the junction fails to match germline, which may point to a read error. V usage is TRBV24-1 and J usage is TRBJ1-5; the D is unclear. CDR3 length: 13 amino acids. Per the germline V gene, CDR1 is KGHDR and CDR2 is SFDVKD. Here the CDR3 reads CANSYSSNQPQHF. The CDR3 DNA reads as TGTGCCAACAGTTACAGCAGCAATCAGCCCCAGCATTTT.

This clonotype was found many times. This chain joins TRBV7-9 and TRBJ2-7; 7 bases match TRBD1. CDR1 SEHNR and CDR2 FQNEAQ come from the germline V gene (reference sequence). This CDR3 is 14 amino acids long. Trimming removed 3 bases from V and 6 bases from J; junction bases left unmatched: 8. The CDR3 region has the DNA TGTGCCAGCAGCTTTGGGGACAGTTCGTCCGAGCAGTACTTC. Protein sequence: CASSFGDSSSEQYF.

This clonotype was seen once. The gene calls are TRBV19 and TRBJ2-7, with TRBD2 matching 7 bases. The CDR3 is 13 amino acids. The junction had 6 bases not matched to a gene; V was cut back by 4 bases and J by 6 bases. Per the germline V gene, CDR1 is LNHDA and CDR2 is SQIVND (reference sequence). The CDR3 DNA is TGTGCCAGTAGTAGGGCTAGCGGAACCGAGCAGTACTTC. Protein sequence: CASSRASGTEQYF.

This clonotype was observed a few times. This rearrangement joins TRBV7-9 to TRBJ2-7; D could derive from TRBD1 or TRBD2 (6 bases each). V lost 5 bases to trimming and J lost 5 bases, with 19 bases between them. The V gene's germline CDR1 is SEHNR and CDR2 FQNEAQ (reference sequence). CDR3 length: 15 amino acids. In DNA form, the CDR3 reads TGTGCCAGCAGCAATAGGGGGAGCGGGCCCGACGAGCAGTACTTC. It is translated as CASSNRGSGPDEQYF.

The V and J genes are TRBV12-3 or TRBV12-4 and TRBJ1-2, with D hard to call. The V end was cut by 4 bases, the J end by 4 bases, with 7 bases between. The CDR3 loop spans 12 amino acids. Here the CDR3 DNA reads TGTGCCAGCAGTTCTGGCACCTATGGCTACACCTTC. Translation gives CASSSGTYGYTF.

This clonotype was counted at least ten times. The genes are TRBV29-1 and TRBJ2-7, with 10 bases identical to TRBD1. The CDR3 runs 13 residues. The V segment lost 6 bases and the J segment 2 bases; nucleotides outside the gene matches: 4. CDR1 and CDR2 (germline): SQVTM, ANQGSEA. In nucleotides, the CDR3 is TGCAGCGTATCGGGACAGGGGACCTACGAGCAGTACTTC. Protein product: CSVSGQGTYEQYF.

As for this clonotype: An end of the junction differs from the germline gene, which may be a read error. V usage is TRBV11-2 and J usage is TRBJ2-6; 7 positions match TRBD2. This CDR3 is 11 amino acids long. The germline CDR1 and CDR2 sequences are SGHAT and FQNNGV. CDR3 bases: TGTGCCAGCAGCTTATTAGGCGGGGGAGCTTTC. Translated, it gives CASSLLGGGAF. Combining the CDR3 with reference TRBV11-2 and TRBJ2-6 gives the whole variable domain EAGVAQSPRYKIIEKRQSVAFWCNPISGHATLYWYQQILGQGPKLLIQFQNNGVVDDSQLPKDRFSAERLKGVDSTLKIQPAKLEDSAVYLCASSLLGGGAFGAGSRLTVL.

The V call is TRBV15, the J call TRBJ1-5, with TRBD1 matching 12 bases. The CDR3 sequence is 14 residues long. The V segment lost 2 bases and the J segment 14 bases; nucleotides outside the gene matches: 7. The germline CDR1 and CDR2 sequences are LNHNV and YYDKDF (reference sequence). CDR3 in DNA: TGTGCCACCAGCAGATCCCGGGACAGGGGGCGCGAGCATTTT. It specifies CATSRSRDRGREHF.

A few counts support this clonotype. Possible read error: a much larger clone is one base away. The V call is TRBV2, the J call TRBJ1-1; no firm D call. V was shortened by 6 bases and J by 6 bases, with 8 bases between the two germline ends. CDR3 length equals 11 residues. Germline V CDR1 and CDR2: SNHLY, FYNNEI. The CDR3 coding sequence is TGTGCCAGCAGCCCATACGCTGAAGCTTTCTTT. Its protein product is CASSPYAEAFF.

This clonotype was detected many times. The genes are TRBV19 and TRBJ2-6, with D hard to call. CDR1 and CDR2 (germline): LNHDA, SQIVND (reference sequence). Trimming left V 1 base short and J 1 base short, with 5 bases between. This CDR3 has 15 amino acids. The CDR3 nucleotides read TGTGCCAGTAGTATAGGGCAGTCTGGGGCCAACGTCCTGACTTTC. Translated, it gives CASSIGQSGANVLTF.

The V and J genes are TRBV7-9 and TRBJ2-6; a possible D gene is TRBD2 (5 bases). Germline V gives CDR1 SEHNR, CDR2 FQNEAQ (reference sequence). V was clipped by 5 bases and J by 7 bases, with 15 bases between them. The CDR3 has 15 amino acids. The CDR3 sequence is CASSQDVPGANVLTF. In nucleotides, the CDR3 is TGTGCCAGCAGCCAAGATGTTCCGGGAGCCAACGTCCTGACTTTC.

The rearrangement joins TRBV5-6 to TRBJ2-7; TRBD2 agrees at 8 bases. CDR3 size: 15 residues. After removal of 4 bases from V and 0 bases from J, the junction contained 6 bases not matched to a gene. Per the germline V gene, CDR1 is SGHDT and CDR2 is YYEEEE. The CDR3 DNA is TGTGCCAGCAGCCCCGGACTAGCCTTCTCCTACGAGCAGTACTTC. Protein sequence: CASSPGLAFSYEQYF. Looking up the rest from reference TRBV5-6 and TRBJ2-7 gives the full variable domain: DAGVTQSPTHLIKTRGQQVTLRCSPKSGHDTVSWYQQALGQGPQFIFQYYEEEERQRGNFPDRFSGHQFPNYSSELNVNALLLGDSALYLCASSPGLAFSYEQYFGPGTRLTVT.

This clonotype was seen at least ten times. CDR3 in DNA: TGTGCCAGCAGCTTCGACAGGTACAACGAGCAGTACTTC. This gives the protein CASSFDRYNEQYF. The genes are TRBV7-2 and TRBJ2-7; D possibly corresponds to TRBD1 (6 bases). This CDR3 has 13 amino acids. The V gene lost 3 bases and the J gene lost 5 bases, with 11 bases spanning the gap. Germline CDR1 and CDR2: SGHTA and FQGNSA.